The T cell receptor (beta chain) under discussion was sequenced for a study of cytomegalovirus exposure and HLA in healthy donors. The PCR had 60 Vbeta and 13 Jbeta primers. Data came from immunoSEQ multiplex PCR; TCRdb stores just in-frame clones and leaves some out. This sample yields a few hundred thousand clones, of which approximately 80% are seen a single time; less than 8.5% belongs to the top ten. The CDR3 spans 16 residues. Per germline, CDR1 SGHTA and CDR2 FQGNSA. Deletions cut 1 base from V and 5 bases from J, with 17 bases between. Sequencing was carried out using PBMCs. The receptor comes from a woman aged 60 to 75 in good health and CMV-seropositive. The rearrangement joins TRBV7-2 to TRBJ1-2; D perhaps matches TRBD1 (6 bases). DNA of the CDR3: TGTGCCAGCAGCTTAGAGGTTGGACAGTCAGTATATGGCTACACCTTC. Translation: CASSLEVGQSVYGYTF.